Listed here is a single T cell receptor (beta chain). As yet, its antigen is unknown. This record belongs to a study of radiotherapy plus CTLA-4 blockade in lung cancer. Broader study findings: Expansion of tumor-derived TCR clones was observed in blood after radiotherapy plus ipilimumab. In blood, early T cell clone dynamics reportedly predicted response best, together with interferon-beta.

The CDR3 runs to 13 residues. Unmatched junction bases numbered 1, after V lost 3 bases and J lost 5 bases. CDR1 is MNHNS and CDR2 is SASEGT in the germline V gene. Here immunoSEQ multiplex PCR was the method, and the copy in TCRdb shows in-frame clones only, minus some. The sample has tens of thousands of clones; around 82% are singletons. The input for sequencing was peripheral blood, taken from a patient treated with radiotherapy plus ipilimumab. The clonotype originates from a human donor with non-small cell lung cancer who had a complete response to radiotherapy plus ipilimumab. This chain uses TRBV6-1 with TRBJ2-5, with 9 bases that match TRBD1. The CDR3 DNA reads TGTGCCAGCAGTGATGGACAGGGGGAGACCCAGTACTTC. This encodes CASSDGQGETQYF.